The T cell receptor (beta chain) under discussion was sequenced for a study of response to subunit inactivated influenza vaccine. The study, taken as a whole, reports: Each seasonal flu vaccination may recruit only limited new T cells, authors suggested.

Points on this clonotype: Its antigen is currently unknown.

Each CDR3 protein gets one entry after TCRdb re-called the RT-PCR reads with MiXCR. The repertoire has about 650,000 distinct CDR3 sequences, 15% to 19% of them found once; the top ten carry 9.5% to 13%. After removal of 3 bases from V and 5 bases from J, the junction contained 5 bases not matched to a gene. CDR3 size: 15 residues. The sequence came from a man aged 50 or older who received an inactivated influenza vaccine. The chain links TRBV12-3 or TRBV12-4 to TRBJ2-2, with 8 bases matching TRBD2. Sequenced material: PBMCs from blood, taken 11 to 12 days after vaccination. DNA for the CDR3: TGTGCCAGCAGTTTGGGACTAGGAGGGACCGGGGAGCTGTTTTTT. Its protein product is CASSLGLGGTGELFF.